This TCR beta chain was recovered during a study of beta chain features in type 1 diabetes. This clone has just a few counts. TCRB transcripts that were expressed got sequenced, as all of the isolated RNA had been reverse transcribed. Produced via immunoSEQ multiplex PCR; TCRdb's table is partial and in-frame only. The sample shows hundreds of thousands of clones, approximately 31% of them seen only once. The J segment lost 8 bases and the V segment lost 3 bases, leaving 5 bases of the junction unmatched. CDR3 length: 13 amino acids. The V gene's germline CDR1 is MGHRA and CDR2 YSYEKL. The sequence was collected from a man aged 18 to 35 in good health. The source material was naive CD4+ T cells from blood. This sequence joins TRBV4-1 and TRBJ1-2; 8 bases line up with TRBD1. CDR3 sequence: CASSHFDRGGYTF. Here the CDR3 DNA reads TGCGCCAGCAGCCATTTCGACAGGGGCGGCTACACCTTC.